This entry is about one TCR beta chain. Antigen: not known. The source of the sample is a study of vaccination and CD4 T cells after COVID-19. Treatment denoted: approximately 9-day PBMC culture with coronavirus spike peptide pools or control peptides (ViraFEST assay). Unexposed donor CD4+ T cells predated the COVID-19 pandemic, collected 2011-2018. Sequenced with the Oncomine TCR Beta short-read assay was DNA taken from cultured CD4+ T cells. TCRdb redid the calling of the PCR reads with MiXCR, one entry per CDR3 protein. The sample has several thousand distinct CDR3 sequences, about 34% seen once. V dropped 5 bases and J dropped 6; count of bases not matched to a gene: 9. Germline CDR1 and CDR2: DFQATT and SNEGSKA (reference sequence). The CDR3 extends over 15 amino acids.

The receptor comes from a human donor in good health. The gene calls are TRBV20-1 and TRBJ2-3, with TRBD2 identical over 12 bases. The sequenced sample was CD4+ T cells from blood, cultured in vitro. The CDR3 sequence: CSAYAGTSGSDTQYF. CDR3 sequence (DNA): TGCAGTGCTTACGCCGGGACTAGCGGGTCTGATACGCAGTATTTT.